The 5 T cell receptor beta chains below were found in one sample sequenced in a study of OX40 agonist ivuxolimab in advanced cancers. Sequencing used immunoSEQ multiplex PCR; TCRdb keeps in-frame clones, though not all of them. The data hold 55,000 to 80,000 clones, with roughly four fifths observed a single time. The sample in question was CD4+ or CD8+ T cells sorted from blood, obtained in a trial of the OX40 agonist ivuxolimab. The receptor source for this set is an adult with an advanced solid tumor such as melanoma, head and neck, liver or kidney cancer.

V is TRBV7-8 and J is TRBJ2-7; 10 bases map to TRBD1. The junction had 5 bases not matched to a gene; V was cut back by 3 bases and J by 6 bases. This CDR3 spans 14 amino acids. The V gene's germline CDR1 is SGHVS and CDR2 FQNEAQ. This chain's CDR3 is CASSLGQGFSEQYF. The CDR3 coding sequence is TGTGCCAGCAGCTTGGGACAGGGGTTTAGCGAGCAGTACTTC.

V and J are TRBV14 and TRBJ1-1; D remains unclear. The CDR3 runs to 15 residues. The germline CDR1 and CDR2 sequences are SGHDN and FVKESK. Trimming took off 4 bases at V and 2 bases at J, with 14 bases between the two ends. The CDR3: CASSRTSVRNTEAFF. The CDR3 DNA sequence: TGTGCCAGCAGCCGGACGTCGGTTCGAAACACTGAAGCTTTCTTT.

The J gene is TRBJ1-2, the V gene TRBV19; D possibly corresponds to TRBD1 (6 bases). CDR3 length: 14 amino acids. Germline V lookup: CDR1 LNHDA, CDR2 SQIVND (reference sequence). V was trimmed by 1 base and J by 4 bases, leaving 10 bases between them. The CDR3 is CASSIAGAVYGYTF. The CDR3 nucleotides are TGTGCCAGTAGTATAGCGGGGGCCGTCTATGGCTACACCTTC.

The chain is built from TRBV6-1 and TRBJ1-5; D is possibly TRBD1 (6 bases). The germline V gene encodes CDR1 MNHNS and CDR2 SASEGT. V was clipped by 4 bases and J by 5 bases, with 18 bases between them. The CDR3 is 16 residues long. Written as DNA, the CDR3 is TGTGCCAGCAGTGGAAGGCCAGACAGGACAGATCAGCCCCAGCATTTT. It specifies CASSGRPDRTDQPQHF.

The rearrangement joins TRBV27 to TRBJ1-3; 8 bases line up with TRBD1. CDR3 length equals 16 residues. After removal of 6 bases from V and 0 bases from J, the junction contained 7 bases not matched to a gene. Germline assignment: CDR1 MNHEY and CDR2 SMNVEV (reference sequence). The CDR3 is CASRGTGRLSGNTIYF. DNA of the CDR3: TGTGCCAGCAGGGGGACAGGCAGACTCTCTGGAAACACCATATATTTT.